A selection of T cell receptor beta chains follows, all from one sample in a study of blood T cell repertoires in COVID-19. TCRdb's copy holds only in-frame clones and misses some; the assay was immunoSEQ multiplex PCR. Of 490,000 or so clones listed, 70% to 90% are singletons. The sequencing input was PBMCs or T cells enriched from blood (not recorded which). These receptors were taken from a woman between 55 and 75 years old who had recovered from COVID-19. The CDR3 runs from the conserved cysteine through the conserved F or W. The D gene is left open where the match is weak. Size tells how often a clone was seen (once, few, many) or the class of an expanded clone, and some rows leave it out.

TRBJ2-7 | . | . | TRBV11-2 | TGTGCCAGCAGCTTATTGCGGGGTGACGAGCAGTACTTC | CASSLLRGDEQYF
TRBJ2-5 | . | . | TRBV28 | TGTGCCAGCAGTTCCCCGCGAGAGACCCAGTACTTC | CASSSPRETQYF
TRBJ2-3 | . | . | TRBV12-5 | TGTGCTAGTGCCCGGGGGACCGTAGATACGCAGTATTTT | CASARGTVDTQYF
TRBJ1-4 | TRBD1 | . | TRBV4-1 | TGCGCCAGCAGCCGTCAGGACAGGGCTAATGAAAAACTGTTTTTT | CASSRQDRANEKLFF
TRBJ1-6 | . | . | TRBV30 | TGTGCCTGGAGCGTACAGGGTAATTCACCCCTCCACTTT | CAWSVQGNSPLHF
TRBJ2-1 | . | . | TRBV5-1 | TGCGCCAGCAGCTTGGGCGGGGTCTCCTACAATGAGCAGTTCTTC | CASSLGGVSYNEQFF
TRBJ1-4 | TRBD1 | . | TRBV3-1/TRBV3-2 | TGTGCCAGCAGCGGCATACAGGGGAATAGTAATGAAAAACTGTTTTTT | CASSGIQGNSNEKLFF
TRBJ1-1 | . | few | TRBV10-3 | TGTGCCATCACGGGGGGCGGTGAAGCTTTCTTT | CAITGGGEAFF
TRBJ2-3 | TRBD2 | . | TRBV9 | TGTGCCAGCAGCGTAGGCGGGGGGGCCTCCAATACGCAGTATTTT | CASSVGGGASNTQYF
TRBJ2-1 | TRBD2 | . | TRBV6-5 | TGTGCCAGCAGCAGAAGCGGGGGTAATGAGCAGTTCTTC | CASSRSGGNEQFF
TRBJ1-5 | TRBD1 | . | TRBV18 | TGTGCCAGCTCACCTCAGCGGACAGGGGTCGGGGAGCCCCAGCATTTT | CASSPQRTGVGEPQHF
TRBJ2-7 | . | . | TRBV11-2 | TGTGCCAGCAATCTTGCCGGACAGATTTCTCCCTACGAGCAGTACTTC | CASNLAGQISPYEQYF
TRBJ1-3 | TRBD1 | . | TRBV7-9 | TGTGCCAGCAGCTTGAAAACGTCCGGGACAGGGAACACCATATATTTT | CASSLKTSGTGNTIYF
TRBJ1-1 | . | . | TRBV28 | TGTGCCAGCAGTTTTCGCAGTGAAGCTTTCTTT | CASSFRSEAFF
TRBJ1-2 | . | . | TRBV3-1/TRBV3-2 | TGTGCCAGCAGCCATCCGGCAGGAAGTTTTAATGGCTACACCTTC | CASSHPAGSFNGYTF
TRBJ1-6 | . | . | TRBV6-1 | TGTGCCAGCTGGAGACAGTCGTCCTATAATTCACCCCTCCACTTT | CASWRQSSYNSPLHF
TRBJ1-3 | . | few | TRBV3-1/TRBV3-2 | TGTGCCAGCAGCCAAGGGTTAGCAAACGGGGACACCATATATTTT | CASSQGLANGDTIYF
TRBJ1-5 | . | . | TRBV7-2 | TGTGCCAGCAGCGAAGCAGCAGGCCTTATGCCCCAGCATTTT | CASSEAAGLMPQHF
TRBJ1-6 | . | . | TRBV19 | TGTGCCAGTAGTATAGAGACAGCGCTCGCCTATAATTCACCCCTCCACTTT | CASSIETALAYNSPLHF
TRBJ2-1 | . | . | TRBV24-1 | TGTGCCACCTACGGAGGGAATGAGCAGTTCTTC | CATYGGNEQFF
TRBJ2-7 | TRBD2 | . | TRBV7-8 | TGTGCCAGCAGCTTAATCGGCGGGGGGGCCATCGAGCAGTACTTC | CASSLIGGGAIEQYF
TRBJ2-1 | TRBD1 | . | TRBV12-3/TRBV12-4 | TGTGCCAGCAGATATAATGAGGGGGCCGCGTTCTTC | CASRYNEGAAFF
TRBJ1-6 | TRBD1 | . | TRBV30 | TGTGCCTGGACTGGACAGGGGAGTTATAATTCACCCCTCCACTTT | CAWTGQGSYNSPLHF
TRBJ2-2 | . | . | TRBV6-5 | TGTGCCACAGGGAACACCGGGGAGCTGTTTTTT | CATGNTGELFF
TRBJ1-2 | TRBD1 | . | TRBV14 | TGTGCCAGCAGCCCGGGACAGGTCTATGGCTACACCTTC | CASSPGQVYGYTF
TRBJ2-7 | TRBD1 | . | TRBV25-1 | TGTGCCACCAACCTCAACCGGGACAGGCCTTCCTACGAGCAGTACTTC | CATNLNRDRPSYEQYF
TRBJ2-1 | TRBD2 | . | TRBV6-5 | TGTGCCAGCAGTTACGGACTAGCGGCGCACAATGAGCAGTTCTTC | CASSYGLAAHNEQFF
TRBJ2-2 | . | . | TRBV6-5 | TGTGCCAGCAGGGGGGCAACCGGGGAGCTGTTTTTT | CASRGATGELFF
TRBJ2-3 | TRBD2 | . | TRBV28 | TGTGCCAGCAGCCCCGGGACTAGCGGGGGCTGGGGTACGCAGTATTTT | CASSPGTSGGWGTQYF
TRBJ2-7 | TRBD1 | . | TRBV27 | TGTGCCAGCAGTCTTACCTCGACAGGGGGCTGGTACGAGCAGTACTTC | CASSLTSTGGWYEQYF
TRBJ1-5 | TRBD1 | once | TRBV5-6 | TGTGCCAGCAGCCACGGGACAGATCAGCCCCAGCATTTT | CASSHGTDQPQHF
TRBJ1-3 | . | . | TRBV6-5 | TGTGCCAGCAGAGGACAGGGAAACACCATATATTTT | CASRGQGNTIYF